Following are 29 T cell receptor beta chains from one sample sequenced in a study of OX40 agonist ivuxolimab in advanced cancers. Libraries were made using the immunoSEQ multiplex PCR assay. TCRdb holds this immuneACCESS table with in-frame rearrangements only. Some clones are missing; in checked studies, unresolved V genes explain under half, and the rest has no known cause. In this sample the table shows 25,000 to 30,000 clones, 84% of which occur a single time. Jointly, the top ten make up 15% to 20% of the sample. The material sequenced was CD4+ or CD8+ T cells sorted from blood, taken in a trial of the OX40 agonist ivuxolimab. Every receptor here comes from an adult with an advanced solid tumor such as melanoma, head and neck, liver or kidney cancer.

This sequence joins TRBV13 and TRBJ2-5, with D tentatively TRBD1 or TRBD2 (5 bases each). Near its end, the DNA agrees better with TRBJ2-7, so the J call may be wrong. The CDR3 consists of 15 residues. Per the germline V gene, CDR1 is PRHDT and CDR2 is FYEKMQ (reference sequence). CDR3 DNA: TGTGCCAGCAGCCCTAACGGGGCTAGCTCGTACGAGCAGTACTTC. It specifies CASSPNGASSYEQYF.

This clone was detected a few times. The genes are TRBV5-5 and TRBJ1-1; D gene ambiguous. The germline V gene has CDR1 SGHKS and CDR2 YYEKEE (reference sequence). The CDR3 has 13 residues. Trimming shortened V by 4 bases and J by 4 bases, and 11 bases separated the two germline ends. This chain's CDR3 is CASSPGVGTEAFF. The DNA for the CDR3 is TGTGCCAGCAGCCCCGGGGTGGGCACTGAAGCTTTCTTT. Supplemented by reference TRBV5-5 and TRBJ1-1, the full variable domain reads DAGVTQSPTHLIKTRGQQVTLRCSPISGHKSVSWYQQVLGQGPQFIFQYYEKEERGRGNFPDRFSARQFPNYSSELNVNALLLGDSALYLCASSPGVGTEAFFGQGTRLTVV.

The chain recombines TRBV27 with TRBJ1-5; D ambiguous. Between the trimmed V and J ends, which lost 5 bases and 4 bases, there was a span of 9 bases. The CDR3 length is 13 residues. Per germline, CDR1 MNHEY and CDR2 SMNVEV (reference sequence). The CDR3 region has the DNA TGTGCCAGCAGTCTGGGGTTTAATCAGCCCCAGCATTTT. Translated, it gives CASSLGFNQPQHF.

CDR3 nucleotide sequence: TGTGCCAGCAGCTTAACCGGGACAGGGGACGAAAAACTGTTTTTT. As protein: CASSLTGTGDEKLFF. The chain links TRBV5-4 to TRBJ1-4; 10 bases are a match to TRBD1. The CDR3 covers 15 residues. Trimming removed 2 bases from V and 8 bases from J; junction bases left unmatched: 6. Germline V gene lookup returns CDR1 SGHNT and CDR2 YYREEE (reference sequence).

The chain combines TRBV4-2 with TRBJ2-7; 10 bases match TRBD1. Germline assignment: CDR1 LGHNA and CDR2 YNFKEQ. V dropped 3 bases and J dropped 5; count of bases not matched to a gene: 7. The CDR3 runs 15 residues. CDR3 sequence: CASSQPGQGPHEQYF. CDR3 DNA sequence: TGTGCCAGCAGCCAGCCGGGACAGGGGCCCCACGAGCAGTACTTC.

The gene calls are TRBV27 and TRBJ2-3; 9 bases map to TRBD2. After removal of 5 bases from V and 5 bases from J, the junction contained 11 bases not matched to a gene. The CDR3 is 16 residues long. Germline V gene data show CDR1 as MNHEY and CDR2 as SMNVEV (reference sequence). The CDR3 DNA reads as TGTGCCAGCAGTGCGATTAGCGGGAGTATAGTAGATACGCAGTATTTT. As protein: CASSAISGSIVDTQYF.

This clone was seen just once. The chain's CDR3 is CASSPTEAWDSRYGYTF. In nucleotides, the CDR3 is TGTGCCAGCAGTCCGACCGAAGCATGGGACAGCCGCTATGGCTACACCTTC. The gene calls are TRBV28 and TRBJ1-2; 7 nucleotides align to TRBD1. Germline V gene sequence: CDR1 MDHEN, CDR2 SYDVKM. The V gene end was trimmed by 5 bases and the J gene end by 4 bases; junction bases not matched to a gene: 16. The CDR3 contains 17 residues.

CDR3 coding DNA: TGTGCCAGTAGTGCCCAGGGTAACGGCTACACCTTC. It codes for CASSAQGNGYTF. The rearrangement joins TRBV19 to TRBJ1-2, with D tentatively TRBD1 (5 bases). This CDR3 has 12 amino acids. Germline loops: CDR1 LNHDA, CDR2 SQIVND (reference sequence). Trimming cost V 5 bases and J 8 bases, with 12 bases left between them.

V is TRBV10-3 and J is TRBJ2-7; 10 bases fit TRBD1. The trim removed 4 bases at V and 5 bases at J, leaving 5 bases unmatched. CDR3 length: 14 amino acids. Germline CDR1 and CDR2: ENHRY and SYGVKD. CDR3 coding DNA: TGTGCCATCAGTGGGGGGGACAGGGGAAACGAGCAGTACTTC. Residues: CAISGGDRGNEQYF.

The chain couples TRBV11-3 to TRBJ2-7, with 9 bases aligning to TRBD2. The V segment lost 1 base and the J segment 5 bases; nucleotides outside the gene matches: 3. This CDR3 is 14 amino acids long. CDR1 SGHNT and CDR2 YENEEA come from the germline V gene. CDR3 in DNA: TGTGCCAGCAGCTTAGCTAGCGGGATCGACGAGCAGTACTTC. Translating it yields CASSLASGIDEQYF.

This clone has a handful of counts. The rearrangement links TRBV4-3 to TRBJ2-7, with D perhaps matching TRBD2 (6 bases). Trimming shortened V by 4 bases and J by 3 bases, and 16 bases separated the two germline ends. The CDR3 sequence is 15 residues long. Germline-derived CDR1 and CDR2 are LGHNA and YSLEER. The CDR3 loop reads CASSPGLAGNYEQYF. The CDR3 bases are TGCGCCAGCAGCCCGGGACTGGCGGGTAACTACGAGCAGTACTTC.

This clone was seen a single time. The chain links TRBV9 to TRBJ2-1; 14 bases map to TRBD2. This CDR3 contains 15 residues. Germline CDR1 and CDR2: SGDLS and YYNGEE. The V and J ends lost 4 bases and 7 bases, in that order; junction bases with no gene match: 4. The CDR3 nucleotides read TGTGCCAGCAGCCGGACTAGCGGGAGGTTAAATGAGCAGTTCTTC. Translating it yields CASSRTSGRLNEQFF.

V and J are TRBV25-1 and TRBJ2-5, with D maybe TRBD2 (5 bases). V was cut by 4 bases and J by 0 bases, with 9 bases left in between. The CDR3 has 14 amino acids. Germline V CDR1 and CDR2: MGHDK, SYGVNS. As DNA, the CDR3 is TGTGCCAGCAGTGCGACCGGGAACCAAGAGACCCAGTACTTC. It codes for CASSATGNQETQYF.

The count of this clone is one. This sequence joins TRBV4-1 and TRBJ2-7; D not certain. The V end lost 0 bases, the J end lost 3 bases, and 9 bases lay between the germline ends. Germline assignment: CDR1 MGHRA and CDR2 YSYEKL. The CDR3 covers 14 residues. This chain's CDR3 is CASSQDAEIYEQYF. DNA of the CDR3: TGCGCCAGCAGCCAAGATGCGGAGATCTACGAGCAGTACTTC.

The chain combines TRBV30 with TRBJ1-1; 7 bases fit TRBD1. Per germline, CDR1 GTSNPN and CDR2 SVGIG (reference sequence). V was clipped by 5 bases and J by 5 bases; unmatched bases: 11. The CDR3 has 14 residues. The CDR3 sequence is CAWDRATIWTEAFF. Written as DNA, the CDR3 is TGTGCCTGGGACAGGGCGACAATTTGGACTGAAGCTTTCTTT. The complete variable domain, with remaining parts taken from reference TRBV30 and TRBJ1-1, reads SQTIHQWPATLVQPVGSPLSLECTVEGTSNPNLYWYRQAAGRGLQLLFYSVGIGQISSEVPQNLSASRPQDRQFILSSKKLLLSDSGFYLCAWDRATIWTEAFFGQGTRLTVV.

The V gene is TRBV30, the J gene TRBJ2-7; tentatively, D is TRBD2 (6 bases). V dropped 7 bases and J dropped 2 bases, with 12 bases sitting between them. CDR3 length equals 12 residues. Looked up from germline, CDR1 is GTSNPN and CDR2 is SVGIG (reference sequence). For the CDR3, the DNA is TGTGCCTCCACTGGAGGGACCTACGAGCAGTACTTC. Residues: CASTGGTYEQYF.

CDR3 residues: CASSFPGSVYEQYF. CDR3 coding DNA: TGTGCCAGCAGCTTTCCCGGGTCCGTCTACGAGCAGTACTTC. The V and J genes are TRBV11-2 and TRBJ2-7; no firm D call. The germline V gene encodes CDR1 SGHAT and CDR2 FQNNGV. Trimming left V 3 bases short and J 3 bases short, with 12 bases between. The CDR3 has 14 residues.

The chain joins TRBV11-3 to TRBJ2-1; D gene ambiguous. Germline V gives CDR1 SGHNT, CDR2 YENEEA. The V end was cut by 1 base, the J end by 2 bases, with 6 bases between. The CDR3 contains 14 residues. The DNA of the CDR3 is TGTGCCAGCAGCTTAGTAGGCGCCTACAATGAGCAGTTCTTC. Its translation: CASSLVGAYNEQFF. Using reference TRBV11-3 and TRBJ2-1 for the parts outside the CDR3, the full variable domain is EAGVVQSPRYKIIEKKQPVAFWCNPISGHNTLYWYLQNLGQGPELLIRYENEEAVDDSQLPKDRFSAERLKGVDSTLKIQPAELGDSAVYLCASSLVGAYNEQFFGPGTRLTVL.

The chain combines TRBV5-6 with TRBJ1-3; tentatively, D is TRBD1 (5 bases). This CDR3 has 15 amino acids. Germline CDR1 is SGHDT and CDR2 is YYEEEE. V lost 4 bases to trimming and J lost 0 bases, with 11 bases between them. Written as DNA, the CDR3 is TGTGCCAGCAGCGGCACAGGAAACTCTGGAAACACCATATATTTT. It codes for CASSGTGNSGNTIYF. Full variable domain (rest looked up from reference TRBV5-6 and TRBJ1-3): DAGVTQSPTHLIKTRGQQVTLRCSPKSGHDTVSWYQQALGQGPQFIFQYYEEEERQRGNFPDRFSGHQFPNYSSELNVNALLLGDSALYLCASSGTGNSGNTIYFGEGSWLTVV.

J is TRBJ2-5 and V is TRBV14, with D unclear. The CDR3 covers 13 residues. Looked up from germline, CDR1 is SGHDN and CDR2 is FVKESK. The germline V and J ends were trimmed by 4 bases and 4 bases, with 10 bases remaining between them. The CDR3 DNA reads TGTGCCAGCAGCCTTTGGATTTCAGAGACCCAGTACTTC. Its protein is CASSLWISETQYF.

The CDR3: CSAEQGADGELFF. Here the CDR3 DNA reads TGCAGCGCAGAACAGGGGGCGGACGGGGAGCTGTTTTTT. The rearrangement joins TRBV29-1 to TRBJ2-2, with 9 nucleotides matching TRBD1. The CDR3 length is 13 residues. CDR1 is SQVTM and CDR2 is ANQGSEA in the germline V gene. The V segment lost 7 bases and the J segment 7 bases; nucleotides outside the gene matches: 7.

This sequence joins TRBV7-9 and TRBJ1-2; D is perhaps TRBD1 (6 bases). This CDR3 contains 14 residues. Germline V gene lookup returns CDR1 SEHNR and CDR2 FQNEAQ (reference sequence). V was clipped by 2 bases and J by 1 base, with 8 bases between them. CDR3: CASSLIGGNYGYTF. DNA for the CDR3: TGTGCCAGCAGCTTAATAGGGGGTAACTATGGCTACACCTTC.

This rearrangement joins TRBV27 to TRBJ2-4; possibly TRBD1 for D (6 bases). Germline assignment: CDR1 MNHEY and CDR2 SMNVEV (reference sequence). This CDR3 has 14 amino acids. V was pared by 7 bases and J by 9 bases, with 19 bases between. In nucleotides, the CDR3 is TGTGCCAGCACTCTGGTAGGGGGTGGGGGCATTCAGTACTTC. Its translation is CASTLVGGGGIQYF.

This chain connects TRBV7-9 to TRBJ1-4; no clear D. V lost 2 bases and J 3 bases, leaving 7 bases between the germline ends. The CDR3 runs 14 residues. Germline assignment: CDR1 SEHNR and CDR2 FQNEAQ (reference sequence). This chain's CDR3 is CASSLRGPNEKLFF. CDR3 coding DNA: TGTGCCAGCAGCTTACGGGGTCCTAATGAAAAACTGTTTTTT. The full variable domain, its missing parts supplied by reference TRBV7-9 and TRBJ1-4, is DTGVSQNPRHKITKRGQNVTFRCDPISEHNRLYWYRQTLGQGPEFLTYFQNEAQLEKSRLLSDRFSAERPKGSFSTLEIQRTEQGDSAMYLCASSLRGPNEKLFFGSGTQLSVL.

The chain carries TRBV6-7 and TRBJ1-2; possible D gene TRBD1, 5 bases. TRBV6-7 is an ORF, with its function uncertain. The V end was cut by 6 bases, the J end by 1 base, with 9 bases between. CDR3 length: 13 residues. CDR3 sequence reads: CASSRDSNYGYTF. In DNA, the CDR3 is TGTGCCAGCAGCCGAGACAGTAACTATGGCTACACCTTC.

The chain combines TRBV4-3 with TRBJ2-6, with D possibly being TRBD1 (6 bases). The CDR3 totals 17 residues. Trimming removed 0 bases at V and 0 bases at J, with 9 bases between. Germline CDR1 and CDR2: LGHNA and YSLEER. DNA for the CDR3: TGCGCCAGCAGCCAAGATGACAGGTCCTCTGGGGCCAACGTCCTGACTTTC. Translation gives CASSQDDRSSGANVLTF.

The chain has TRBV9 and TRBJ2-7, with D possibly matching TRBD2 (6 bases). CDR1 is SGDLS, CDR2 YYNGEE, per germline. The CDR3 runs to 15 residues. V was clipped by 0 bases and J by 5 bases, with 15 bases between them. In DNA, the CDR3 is TGTGCCAGCAGCGTAGTGGGAGGATTAAGCGACGAGCAGTACTTC. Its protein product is CASSVVGGLSDEQYF.

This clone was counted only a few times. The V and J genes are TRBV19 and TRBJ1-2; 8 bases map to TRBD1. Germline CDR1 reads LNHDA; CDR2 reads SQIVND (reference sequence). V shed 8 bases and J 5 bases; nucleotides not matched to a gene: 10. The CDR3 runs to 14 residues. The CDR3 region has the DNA TGTGCCAGTCACTTTGGGACAGGCATGTATGGCTACACCTTC. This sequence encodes CASHFGTGMYGYTF.

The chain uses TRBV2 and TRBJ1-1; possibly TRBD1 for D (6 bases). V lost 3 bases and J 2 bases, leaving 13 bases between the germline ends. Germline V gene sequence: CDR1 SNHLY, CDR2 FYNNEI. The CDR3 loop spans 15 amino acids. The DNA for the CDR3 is TGTGCCAGCAGTGAGTCGGACAGCCTTAACACTGAAGCTTTCTTT. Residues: CASSESDSLNTEAFF.